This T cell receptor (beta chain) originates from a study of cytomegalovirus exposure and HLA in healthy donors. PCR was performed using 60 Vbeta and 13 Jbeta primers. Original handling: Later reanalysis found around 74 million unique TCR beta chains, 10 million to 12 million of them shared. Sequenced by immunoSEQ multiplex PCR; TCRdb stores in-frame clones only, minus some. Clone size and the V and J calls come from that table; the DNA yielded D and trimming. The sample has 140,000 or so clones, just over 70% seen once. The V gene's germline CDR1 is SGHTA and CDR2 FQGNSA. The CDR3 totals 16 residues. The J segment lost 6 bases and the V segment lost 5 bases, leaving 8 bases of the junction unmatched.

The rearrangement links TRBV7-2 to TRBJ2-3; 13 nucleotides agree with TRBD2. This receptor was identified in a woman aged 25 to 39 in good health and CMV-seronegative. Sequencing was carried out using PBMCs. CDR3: CASSPEGLAGLDTQYF. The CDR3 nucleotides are TGTGCCAGCAGCCCCGAGGGACTAGCGGGATTGGATACGCAGTATTTT.